A single sample is the source of the 24 T cell receptor beta chains below, sequenced in a study of T cell responses to AZD1222 COVID-19 vaccine. Profiled with immunoSEQ multiplex PCR; TCRdb holds only in-frame clones, not every one. The table shows 90,000 to 150,000 clones, with about 90% occurring only once. The sequencing here drew on peripheral blood, taken on day 0 of AZD1222 vaccination. The receptors come from an adult in good health.

The chain joins TRBV3-1 (or the pseudogene TRBV3-2) to TRBJ2-1; D might be TRBD2 (5 bases). Per germline, CDR1 LGHDT and CDR2 YNNKEL (reference sequence). Trimming removed 4 bases at V and 9 bases at J, with 10 bases between. This CDR3 is built from 12 residues. The CDR3 region is CASSPDRGEQFF. The CDR3 DNA is TGTGCCAGCAGCCCCGATCGGGGTGAGCAGTTCTTC.

This clone was seen a single time. The CDR3 bases are TGTGCCAGTAGTATGCGGCAGACAGATACGCAGTATTTT. Protein sequence: CASSMRQTDTQYF. The chain couples TRBV19 to TRBJ2-3; no clear D gene. Germline CDR1 is LNHDA and CDR2 is SQIVND (reference sequence). The CDR3 consists of 13 residues. The V end was cut by 3 bases, the J end by 3 bases, with 7 bases between.

The chain recombines TRBV12-5 with TRBJ2-2; 11 nucleotides agree with TRBD1. V was pared by 1 base and J by 4 bases, with 5 bases of the junction left unmatched. The CDR3 has 17 residues. Germline lookup yields CDR1 LGHNT and CDR2 FRNRAP. The CDR3: CASGLGTGGFPTGELFF. In DNA form, the CDR3 reads TGTGCTAGTGGTTTGGGGACAGGGGGCTTTCCCACCGGGGAGCTGTTTTTT.

CDR3 amino acids: CASSYREGSRSPLHF. The CDR3 DNA sequence: TGTGCCAGCAGTTACAGGGAGGGGTCAAGGTCACCCCTCCACTTT. This chain uses TRBV27 with TRBJ1-6; TRBD1 might be the D (6 bases). The CDR3 spans 15 residues. V lost 4 bases and J lost 10, with 17 bases in between. CDR1 is MNHEY, CDR2 SMNVEV, per germline (reference sequence).

The CDR3 sequence: CASSLGQNYGYTF. In DNA, the CDR3 is TGCGCCAGCAGCTTGGGCCAGAACTATGGCTACACCTTC. This chain connects TRBV5-1 to TRBJ1-2; D remains ambiguous. CDR1 and CDR2 from the germline V gene are SGHRS and YFSETQ. Trimming took off 0 bases at V and 2 bases at J, with 5 bases between the two ends. The CDR3 consists of 13 residues.

The chain employs TRBV19 and TRBJ1-2; D is possibly TRBD1 (5 bases). CDR3 size: 14 residues. Per germline, CDR1 LNHDA and CDR2 SQIVND (reference sequence). V was trimmed by 1 base and J by 4 bases, leaving 10 bases between them. The CDR3 loop is CASSIVKGPYGYTF. The CDR3 region has the DNA TGTGCCAGTAGTATAGTTAAGGGACCCTATGGCTACACCTTC.

V gene TRBV6-5 combines with J gene TRBJ1-2; D perhaps matches TRBD1 (5 bases). The CDR3 is 13 residues long. Trimming shortened V by 7 bases and J by 2 bases, and 11 bases separated the two germline ends. Germline values: CDR1 MNHEY, CDR2 SVGAGI. CDR3 amino acids: CASIGGVNYGYTF. CDR3 coding DNA: TGTGCCAGCATTGGGGGTGTGAACTATGGCTACACCTTC.

The CDR3 nucleotides are TGTGCCAGCAGCCAAGCGACGAGTAATAGCAATCAGCCCCAGCATTTT. Residues: CASSQATSNSNQPQHF. The gene calls are TRBV4-2 and TRBJ1-5, with D uncertain. Germline V gives CDR1 LGHNA, CDR2 YNFKEQ. V lost 1 base and J 0 bases, leaving 10 bases between the germline ends. The CDR3 spans 16 residues.

The genes are TRBV6-6 and TRBJ1-5, with a possible D match to TRBD1 (5 bases). V was trimmed by 5 bases and J by 7 bases, leaving 15 bases between them. CDR3 length: 14 amino acids. Looked up from germline, CDR1 is MNHNY and CDR2 is SVGAGI (reference sequence). CDR3 amino acids: CASSPQSQGQPQHF. CDR3 bases: TGTGCCAGCAGTCCGCAGTCTCAGGGACAGCCCCAGCATTTT.

The CDR3 sequence: CASSQGLAGTGDTQYF. CDR3 sequence (DNA): TGTGCCAGCAGCCAAGGACTAGCGGGCACCGGGGATACGCAGTATTTT. The chain links TRBV3-1 (or the pseudogene TRBV3-2) to TRBJ2-3; the match to TRBD2 covers 10 bases. This CDR3 comprises 16 residues. V lost 1 base and J lost 6; bases outside the gene matches: 7. Germline values: CDR1 LGHDT, CDR2 YNNKEL (reference sequence).

The chain has TRBV7-2 and TRBJ2-1; D not resolved. V gave up 1 base and J gave up 1 base, with 8 bases separating them. The CDR3 sequence is 15 residues long. Per germline, CDR1 SGHTA and CDR2 FQGNSA. The CDR3: CASSLELGSYNEQFF. The CDR3 DNA follows: TGTGCCAGCAGCTTAGAATTGGGATCCTACAATGAGCAGTTCTTC.

Of note for this clone: This may be a read error, as it is one base from a much larger clone. CDR3 sequence (DNA): TGTGCCAGCAGCTTGGCCACGGGGGAGCAGTTCTTC. It is translated as CASSLATGEQFF. This chain links TRBV5-5 with TRBJ2-1, with TRBD2 as a possible D gene (5 bases). The length of the CDR3 is 12 residues. Deletions cut 0 bases from V and 10 bases from J, with 8 bases between. The germline V gene has CDR1 SGHKS and CDR2 YYEKEE (reference sequence). The full variable domain, completed using reference TRBV5-5 and TRBJ2-1, is DAGVTQSPTHLIKTRGQQVTLRCSPISGHKSVSWYQQVLGQGPQFIFQYYEKEERGRGNFPDRFSARQFPNYSSELNVNALLLGDSALYLCASSLATGEQFFGPGTRLTVL.

The CDR3 DNA is TGTGCCACAGGGGTTGGGGCAGGGGAAAAACTGTTTTTT. Translation: CATGVGAGEKLFF. The chain is built from TRBV10-3 and TRBJ1-4; maybe TRBD1 (6 bases). V shed 10 bases and J shed 8 bases, with 17 bases lying between them. The germline V gene has CDR1 ENHRY and CDR2 SYGVKD. The CDR3 has 13 amino acids.

The chain recombines TRBV5-1 with TRBJ2-7; D may be TRBD1 (5 bases). Germline CDR1 SGHRS, CDR2 YFSETQ. Trimming took off 1 base at V and 5 bases at J, with 13 bases between the two ends. This CDR3 contains 14 residues. The CDR3 reads CASSLQPGRDEQYF. The DNA of the CDR3 is TGCGCCAGCAGCTTGCAACCAGGGCGAGACGAGCAGTACTTC.

The chain carries TRBV2 and TRBJ2-1, with a weak D call TRBD2 (6 bases). Germline CDR1 is SNHLY and CDR2 is FYNNEI. The CDR3 sequence is 16 residues long. V lost 3 bases, J lost 1 base, and 13 bases lay in between. CDR3 sequence reads: CASSEAPSGSYNEQFF. CDR3 sequence (DNA): TGTGCCAGCAGTGAGGCGCCCAGCGGGTCCTACAATGAGCAGTTCTTC. The entire variable domain, with the rest obtained from reference TRBV2 and TRBJ2-1, is as follows: EPEVTQTPSHQVTQMGQEVILRCVPISNHLYFYWYRQILGQKVEFLVSFYNNEISEKSEIFDDQFSVERPDGSNFTLKIRSTKLEDSAMYFCASSEAPSGSYNEQFFGPGTRLTVL.

This clone has only one observation. This rearrangement joins TRBV6-4 to TRBJ2-2; D is unclear. The V gene lost 0 bases and the J gene lost 9 bases, with 8 bases spanning the gap. This CDR3 has 13 residues. From germline, CDR1 is MRHNA and CDR2 SNTAGT. CDR3 coding DNA: TGTGCCAGCAGTGACTCGGGCCGCCGGGAGCTGTTTTTT. Its translation: CASSDSGRRELFF.

The chain links TRBV4-2 to TRBJ1-2; perhaps TRBD1 as D (6 bases). The CDR3 runs to 16 residues. V lost 3 bases to trimming and J lost 5 bases, with 19 bases between them. Germline values: CDR1 LGHNA, CDR2 YNFKEQ. Here the CDR3 reads CASSQARGAKIYGYTF. The CDR3, as DNA: TGTGCCAGCAGCCAGGCCAGGGGTGCTAAAATTTATGGCTACACCTTC.

The V gene is TRBV2, the J gene TRBJ1-1; TRBD1 aligns across 11 bases. J lost 7 bases, V lost 3 bases, and 7 bases had no gene match. Germline CDR1 SNHLY, CDR2 FYNNEI. The CDR3 totals 15 residues. This CDR3 reads CASSDSRTGGSEAFF. The CDR3 coding sequence is TGTGCCAGCAGTGATTCCCGGACAGGGGGCAGTGAAGCTTTCTTT. Combining the CDR3 with reference TRBV2 and TRBJ1-1 gives the whole variable domain EPEVTQTPSHQVTQMGQEVILRCVPISNHLYFYWYRQILGQKVEFLVSFYNNEISEKSEIFDDQFSVERPDGSNFTLKIRSTKLEDSAMYFCASSDSRTGGSEAFFGQGTRLTVV.

J is TRBJ1-1 and V is TRBV6-5; no clear D. The CDR3 consists of 14 residues. Per germline, CDR1 MNHEY and CDR2 SVGAGI. Trimming took off 2 bases at V and 1 base at J, with 8 bases between the two ends. CDR3 DNA: TGTGCCAGCAGTTACGGCGTTAAGAACACTGAAGCTTTCTTT. The encoded protein is CASSYGVKNTEAFF.

This chain connects TRBV11-3 to TRBJ2-1; D unclear. Trimming took 4 bases from V and 5 from J, leaving 3 bases between them. Looked up from germline, CDR1 is SGHNT and CDR2 is YENEEA. The CDR3 totals 11 residues. The CDR3, as DNA: TGTGCCAGCAGCTCGGACAATGAGCAGTTCTTC. Its translation is CASSSDNEQFF.

The chain recombines TRBV11-2 with TRBJ1-2; tentative D call: TRBD1 (6 bases). Trimming took off 5 bases at V and 2 bases at J, with 12 bases between the two ends. CDR1 is SGHAT, CDR2 FQNNGV, per germline. This CDR3 has 14 residues. CDR3 DNA sequence: TGTGCCAGCAGCAGAACGACAGGAAACTATGGCTACACCTTC. Translated, it gives CASSRTTGNYGYTF.

The V and J genes are TRBV2 and TRBJ1-5; 7 nucleotides match TRBD1. CDR3 length equals 13 residues. The germline V gene encodes CDR1 SNHLY and CDR2 FYNNEI. V shed 6 bases, J shed 4 bases, and the junction held 3 bases outside the gene matches. CDR3 sequence: CASSGQENQPQHF. The CDR3 DNA is TGTGCCAGCAGCGGACAGGAGAATCAGCCCCAGCATTTT.

The chain combines TRBV15 with TRBJ2-2; perhaps TRBD1 as D (6 bases). V lost 3 bases and J lost 6, with 11 bases in between. Germline values: CDR1 LNHNV, CDR2 YYDKDF (reference sequence). This CDR3 is 14 amino acids long. The CDR3, as DNA: TGTGCCACCAGCAGCAGGGGCCCCCCCGGGGAGCTGTTTTTT. It translates to CATSSRGPPGELFF.

The gene calls are TRBV6-4 and TRBJ2-6; 9 bases are a match to TRBD1. The CDR3 has 16 residues. V gave up 3 bases and J gave up 0 bases; unmatched junction bases: 0. Germline lookup yields CDR1 MRHNA and CDR2 SNTAGT. The CDR3 reads CASSETGGSGANVLTF. Here the CDR3 DNA reads TGTGCCAGCAGTGAGACAGGGGGCTCTGGGGCCAACGTCCTGACTTTC.